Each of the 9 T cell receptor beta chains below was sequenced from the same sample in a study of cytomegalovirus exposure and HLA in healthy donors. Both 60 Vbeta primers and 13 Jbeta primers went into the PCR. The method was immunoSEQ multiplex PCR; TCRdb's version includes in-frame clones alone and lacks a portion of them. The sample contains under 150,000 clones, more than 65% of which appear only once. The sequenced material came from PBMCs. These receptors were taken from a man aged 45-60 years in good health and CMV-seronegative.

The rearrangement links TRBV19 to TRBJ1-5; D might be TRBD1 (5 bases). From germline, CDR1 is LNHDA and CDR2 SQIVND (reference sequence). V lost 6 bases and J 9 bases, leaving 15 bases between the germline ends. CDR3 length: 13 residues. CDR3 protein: CASSGDLVGPQHF. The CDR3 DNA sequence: TGTGCCAGTAGCGGGGACTTGGTGGGGCCCCAGCATTTT.

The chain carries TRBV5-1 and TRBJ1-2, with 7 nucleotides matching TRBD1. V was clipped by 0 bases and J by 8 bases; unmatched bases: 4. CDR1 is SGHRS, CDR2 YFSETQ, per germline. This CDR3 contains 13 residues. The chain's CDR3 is CASSLGQGKGYTF. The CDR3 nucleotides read TGCGCCAGCAGCTTGGGACAGGGAAAGGGCTACACCTTC. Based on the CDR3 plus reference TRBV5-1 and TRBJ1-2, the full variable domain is KAGVTQTPRYLIKTRGQQVTLSCSPISGHRSVSWYQQTPGQGLQFLFEYFSETQRNKGNFPGRFSGRQFSNSRSEMNVSTLELGDSALYLCASSLGQGKGYTFGSGTRLTVV.

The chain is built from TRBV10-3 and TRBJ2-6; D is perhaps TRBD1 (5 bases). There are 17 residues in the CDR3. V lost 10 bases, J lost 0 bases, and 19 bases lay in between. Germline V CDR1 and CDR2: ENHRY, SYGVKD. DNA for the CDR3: TGTGCCACATCTCGCTTCGACAGTCTCTCTGGGGCCAACGTCCTGACTTTC. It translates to CATSRFDSLSGANVLTF.

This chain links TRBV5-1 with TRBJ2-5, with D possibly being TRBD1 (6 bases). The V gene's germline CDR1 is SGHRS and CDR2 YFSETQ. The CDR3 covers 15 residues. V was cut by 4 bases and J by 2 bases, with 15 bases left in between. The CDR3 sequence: CASSNYGTTQETQYF. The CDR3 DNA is TGCGCCAGCAGCAACTACGGGACAACTCAAGAGACCCAGTACTTC.

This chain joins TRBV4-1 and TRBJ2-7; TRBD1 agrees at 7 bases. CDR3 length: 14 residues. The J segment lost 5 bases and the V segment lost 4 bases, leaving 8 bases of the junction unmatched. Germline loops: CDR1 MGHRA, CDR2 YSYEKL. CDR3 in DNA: TGCGCCAGCAGCCCCGCGGCCACAGGGGACGAGCAGTACTTC. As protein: CASSPAATGDEQYF.

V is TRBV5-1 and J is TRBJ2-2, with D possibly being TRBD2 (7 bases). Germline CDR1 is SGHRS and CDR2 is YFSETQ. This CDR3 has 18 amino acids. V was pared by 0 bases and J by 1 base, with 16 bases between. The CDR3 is CASSLERSGGWNTGELFF. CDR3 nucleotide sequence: TGCGCCAGCAGCTTGGAAAGGTCGGGGGGCTGGAACACCGGGGAGCTGTTTTTT. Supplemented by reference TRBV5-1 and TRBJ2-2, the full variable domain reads KAGVTQTPRYLIKTRGQQVTLSCSPISGHRSVSWYQQTPGQGLQFLFEYFSETQRNKGNFPGRFSGRQFSNSRSEMNVSTLELGDSALYLCASSLERSGGWNTGELFFGEGSRLTVL.

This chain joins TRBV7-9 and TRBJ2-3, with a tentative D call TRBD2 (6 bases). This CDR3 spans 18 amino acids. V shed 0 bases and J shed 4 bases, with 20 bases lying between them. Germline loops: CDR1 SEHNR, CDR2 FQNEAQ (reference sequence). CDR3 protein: CASSLARRGLLPSDTQYF. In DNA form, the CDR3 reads TGTGCCAGCAGCTTAGCGCGCCGGGGACTCCTTCCGTCAGATACGCAGTATTTT.

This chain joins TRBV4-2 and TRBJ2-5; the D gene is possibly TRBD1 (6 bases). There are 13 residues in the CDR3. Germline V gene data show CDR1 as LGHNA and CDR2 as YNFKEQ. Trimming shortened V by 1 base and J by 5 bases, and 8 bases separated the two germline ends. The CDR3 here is CASSQGQVETQYF. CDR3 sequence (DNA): TGTGCCAGCAGCCAAGGACAGGTGGAGACCCAGTACTTC.

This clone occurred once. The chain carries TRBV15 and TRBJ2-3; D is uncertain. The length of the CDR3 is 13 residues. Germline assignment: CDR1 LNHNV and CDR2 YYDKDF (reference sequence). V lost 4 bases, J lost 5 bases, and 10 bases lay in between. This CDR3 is CATSILRVDTQYF. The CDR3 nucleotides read TGTGCCACCAGCATCCTTCGGGTAGATACGCAGTATTTT.